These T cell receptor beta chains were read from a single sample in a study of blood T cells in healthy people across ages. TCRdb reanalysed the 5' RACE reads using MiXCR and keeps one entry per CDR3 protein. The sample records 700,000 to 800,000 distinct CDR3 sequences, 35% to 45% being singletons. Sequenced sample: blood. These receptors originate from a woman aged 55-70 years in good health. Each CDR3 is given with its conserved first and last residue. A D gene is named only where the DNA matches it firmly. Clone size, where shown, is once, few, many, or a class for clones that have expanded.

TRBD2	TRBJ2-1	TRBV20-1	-	CSATAGLAVLNEQFF	TGCAGTGCTACCGCGGGACTAGCGGTTCTAAATGAGCAGTTCTTC
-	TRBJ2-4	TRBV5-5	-	CAGSPSVGNIQYF	TGTGCCGGCAGCCCCTCGGTGGGAAACATTCAGTACTTC
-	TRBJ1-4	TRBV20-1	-	CSARAGLTNEKLFF	TGCAGTGCTAGAGCTGGGCTGACTAATGAAAAACTGTTTTTT
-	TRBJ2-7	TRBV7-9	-	CASSAPSEVYEQYF	TGTGCCAGCAGCGCCCCCAGCGAAGTCTACGAGCAGTACTTC
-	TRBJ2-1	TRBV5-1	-	CASSHETDTHNEQFF	TGCGCCAGCAGCCACGAGACAGATACCCACAATGAGCAGTTCTTC
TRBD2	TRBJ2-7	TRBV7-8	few	CASSLTPSGGSEQYF	TGTGCCAGCAGCTTAACCCCTAGCGGGGGGAGCGAGCAGTACTTC
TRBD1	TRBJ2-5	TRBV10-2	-	CASSDPRGLETQYF	TGCGCCAGCAGTGACCCCAGGGGGCTTGAGACCCAGTACTTC
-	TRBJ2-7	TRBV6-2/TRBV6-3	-	CASSFRTADFGEQYF	TGTGCCAGCAGTTTCCGGACAGCGGACTTCGGCGAGCAGTACTTC
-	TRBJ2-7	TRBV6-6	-	CASSYRDPTQYF	TGTGCCAGCAGTTACAGGGACCCAACCCAGTACTTC
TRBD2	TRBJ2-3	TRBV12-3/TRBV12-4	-	CASSITTSGAGGGNTQYF	TGTGCCAGCAGTATCACGACTAGCGGGGCGGGGGGTGGGAATACGCAGTATTTT
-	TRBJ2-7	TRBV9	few	CASSQGTDVTYEQYF	TGTGCCAGCAGCCAAGGGACCGACGTTACCTACGAGCAGTACTTC
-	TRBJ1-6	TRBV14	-	CACSPQGPLDSPLHF	TGTGCCTGCAGCCCGCAGGGGCCTTTGGATTCACCCCTCCACTTT
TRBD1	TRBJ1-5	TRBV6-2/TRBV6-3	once	CASSYLQGVGMNSNQPQHF	TGTGCCAGCAGTTACTTGCAGGGGGTCGGGATGAATAGCAATCAGCCCCAGCATTTT
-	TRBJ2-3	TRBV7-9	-	CASSWSRGEKADTQYF	TGTGCCAGCAGCTGGAGCAGGGGGGAGAAGGCAGATACGCAGTATTTT
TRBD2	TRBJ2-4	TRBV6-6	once	CASRTSGGLAAKNIQYF	TGTGCCAGCAGGACTAGCGGGGGGCTGGCAGCCAAAAACATTCAGTACTTC
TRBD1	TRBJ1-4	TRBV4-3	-	CASSQEFRGREKLFF	TGCGCCAGCAGCCAAGAATTCAGGGGGAGGGAAAAACTGTTTTTT
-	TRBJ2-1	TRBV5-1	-	CASSLAQGNWGNEQFF	TGCGCCAGCAGCTTGGCCCAGGGGAATTGGGGCAATGAGCAGTTCTTC
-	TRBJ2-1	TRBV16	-	CASSRPPHEQFF	TGTGCCAGCAGCCGGCCTCCTCATGAGCAGTTCTTC
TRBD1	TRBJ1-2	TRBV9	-	CASSAMGQGDYYGYTF	TGTGCCAGCAGCGCCATGGGACAGGGAGATTACTATGGCTACACCTTC
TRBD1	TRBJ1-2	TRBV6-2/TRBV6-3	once	CASSPGSDRGLGGCTF	TGTGCCAGCAGCCCCGGGTCGGACAGGGGGCTAGGTGGCTGCACCTTC
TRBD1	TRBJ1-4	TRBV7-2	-	CASSTRGHHEKLFF	TGTGCCAGCAGCACTAGGGGGCATCATGAAAAACTGTTTTTT
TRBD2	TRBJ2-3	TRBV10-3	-	CAGGASGSSDTQYF	TGTGCCGGGGGGGCTAGCGGGAGTTCCGATACGCAGTATTTT
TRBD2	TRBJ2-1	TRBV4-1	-	CASRQNQGLAGYNEQFF	TGCGCCAGCAGACAAAACCAAGGGCTAGCGGGCTACAATGAGCAGTTCTTC
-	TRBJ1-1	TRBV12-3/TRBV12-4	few	CASSPRGDTEAFF	TGTGCCAGCAGTCCCAGGGGAGACACTGAAGCTTTCTTT
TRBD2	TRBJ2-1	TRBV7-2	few	CASSPIAGGPSEQFF	TGTGCCAGCAGCCCGATAGCGGGAGGGCCAAGTGAGCAGTTCTTC
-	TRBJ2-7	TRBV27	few	CASTRAGRTYEQYF	TGTGCCAGCACCCGGGCCGGACGTACCTACGAGCAGTACTTC
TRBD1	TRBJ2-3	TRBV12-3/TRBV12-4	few	CASSTAGTGGVDTQYF	TGTGCCAGCAGTACCGCCGGGACAGGGGGGGTAGATACGCAGTATTTT
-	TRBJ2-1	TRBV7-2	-	CASSLRPGAGQDEQFF	TGTGCCAGCAGCCTCCGCCCAGGGGCGGGGCAGGATGAGCAGTTCTTC
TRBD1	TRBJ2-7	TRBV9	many	CASSVGGDRTYEQYF	TGTGCCAGCAGCGTAGGGGGGGACAGGACCTACGAGCAGTACTTC
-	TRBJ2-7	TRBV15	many	CATSRGGAGYEQYF	TGTGCCACCAGCAGAGGAGGCGCGGGATACGAGCAGTACTTC
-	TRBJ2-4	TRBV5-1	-	CASSVDGGAKNIQYF	TGCGCCAGCAGCGTCGACGGCGGAGCCAAAAACATTCAGTACTTC
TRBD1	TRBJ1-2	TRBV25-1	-	CASSDTSTGESYGYTF	TGTGCCAGCAGTGACACGTCTACAGGGGAGAGCTATGGCTACACCTTC
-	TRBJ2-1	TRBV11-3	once	CASGQGTEENNEQFF	TGTGCCAGCGGCCAGGGGACGGAGGAAAACAATGAGCAGTTCTTC
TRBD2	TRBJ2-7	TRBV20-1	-	CSGLAGGSYEQYF	TGCAGTGGACTAGCGGGAGGCTCCTACGAGCAGTACTTC
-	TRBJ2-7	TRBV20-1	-	CSADYEQYF	TGCAGTGCGGACTACGAGCAGTACTTC
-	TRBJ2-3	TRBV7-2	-	CASSLGSSVTDTQYF	TGTGCCAGCAGCTTAGGCTCGAGTGTCACAGATACGCAGTATTTT
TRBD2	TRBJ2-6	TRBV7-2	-	CASRPGLAGGTGANVLTF	TGTGCCAGCAGACCCGGACTAGCGGGAGGAACTGGGGCCAACGTCCTGACTTTC
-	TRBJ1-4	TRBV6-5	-	CASSYSGMAGEKLFF	TGTGCCAGCAGTTACTCGGGGATGGCAGGTGAAAAACTGTTTTTT
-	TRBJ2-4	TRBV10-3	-	CAISWGSGNIQYF	TGTGCCATCTCTTGGGGGAGCGGAAACATTCAGTACTTC
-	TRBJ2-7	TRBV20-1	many	CSAREGSGAIYEQYF	TGCAGTGCTAGAGAGGGATCAGGGGCTATCTACGAGCAGTACTTC
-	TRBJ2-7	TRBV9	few	CASSVEQGVIIYEQYF	TGTGCCAGCAGCGTAGAACAGGGCGTTATAATCTACGAGCAGTACTTC
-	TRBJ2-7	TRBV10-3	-	CAISESRAGRDYEQYF	TGTGCCATCAGTGAGTCGAGGGCGGGCCGAGACTACGAGCAGTACTTC
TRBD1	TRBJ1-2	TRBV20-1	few	CSAGTGEDGYTF	TGCAGTGCCGGGACAGGCGAAGATGGCTACACCTTC
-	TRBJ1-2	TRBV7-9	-	CASSYDTYGYTF	TGTGCCAGCAGCTATGACACGTATGGCTACACCTTC
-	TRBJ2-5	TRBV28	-	CASRVEETQYF	TGTGCCAGCCGGGTGGAGGAGACCCAGTACTTC
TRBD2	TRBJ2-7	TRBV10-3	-	CAISEGSSGPSSYEQYF	TGTGCCATCAGTGAAGGATCTAGCGGGCCTAGCTCCTACGAGCAGTACTTC
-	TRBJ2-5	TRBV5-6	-	CASSLETRVYNERYF	TGTGCCAGCAGCTTGGAGACCAGGGTTTACAATGAGCGGTACTTC
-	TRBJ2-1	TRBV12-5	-	CASGLAKGQTYNEQFF	TGTGCTAGTGGTTTGGCGAAAGGACAGACCTACAATGAGCAGTTCTTC
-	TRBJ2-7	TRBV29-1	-	CSVSSDPYNEQYF	TGCAGCGTTTCGTCAGACCCTTACAATGAGCAGTACTTC
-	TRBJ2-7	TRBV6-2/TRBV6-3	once	CASSYSRGLSTYDEQYF	TGTGCCAGCAGTTACTCCCGGGGCCTTTCTACGTACGACGAGCAGTACTTC
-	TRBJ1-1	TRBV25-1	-	CASKFGGNMNTEAFF	TGTGCCAGCAAGTTCGGCGGAAACATGAACACTGAAGCTTTCTTT
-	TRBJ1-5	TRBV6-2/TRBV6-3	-	CASSYSEGFQPQHF	TGTGCCAGCAGTTACTCGGAGGGGTTTCAGCCCCAGCATTTT
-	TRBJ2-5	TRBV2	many	CASSETREETQYF	TGTGCCAGCAGTGAAACCAGAGAAGAGACCCAGTACTTC
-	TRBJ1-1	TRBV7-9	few	CASSVPGENTEAFF	TGTGCCAGCAGCGTCCCAGGAGAGAACACTGAAGCTTTCTTT
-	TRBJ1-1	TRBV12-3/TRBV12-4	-	CASSPRRVSEAFF	TGTGCCAGCAGCCCCCGGAGGGTATCTGAAGCTTTCTTT
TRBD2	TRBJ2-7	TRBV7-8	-	CASSPPGAGAYEQYF	TGTGCCAGCAGCCCACCTGGCGCGGGGGCCTACGAGCAGTACTTC
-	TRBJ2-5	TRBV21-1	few	CAPGEGVKETQYF	TGTGCCCCCGGGGAGGGAGTCAAAGAGACCCAGTACTTC